These 6 T cell receptor beta chains originate from one sample sequenced in a study of shared clonotypes between healthy human individuals. TCRdb keeps only in-frame clones here, not all; method: immunoSEQ multiplex PCR. The table has around 700,000 clones, 72% seen once; the top ten hold about 2%. Source material: memory CD4+ T cells sorted from blood. Subset meaning: CD45RA-negative fraction. The receptors originated from a woman aged 25-40 years in good health.

This clone was observed a single time. The chain employs TRBV30 and TRBJ2-1; no clear D gene. The V gene's germline CDR1 is GTSNPN and CDR2 SVGIG (reference sequence). The CDR3 length is 13 residues. CDR3 sequence: CAVEWVSYNEQFF. The CDR3 DNA reads TGTGCTGTGGAGTGGGTCTCCTACAATGAGCAGTTCTTC.

The J gene is TRBJ2-7, the V gene TRBV7-2; 10 bases are a match to TRBD2. The ends lost 5 bases at V and 4 bases at J; junction bases unmatched: 5. Germline loops: CDR1 SGHTA, CDR2 FQGNSA. This CDR3 contains 14 residues. For the CDR3, the DNA is TGTGCCAGCAGCCTGGGACTAGCGAGGTACGAGCAGTACTTC. Encoded protein: CASSLGLARYEQYF.

This chain joins TRBV6-1 and TRBJ1-2; D unresolved. The CDR3 loop spans 13 amino acids. V was cut by 2 bases and J by 7 bases, with 11 bases left in between. The germline V gene has CDR1 MNHNS and CDR2 SASEGT. DNA of the CDR3: TGTGCCAGCAGTGAAAGGGTGGGAAGTGGCTACACCTTC. Its translation is CASSERVGSGYTF.

This clone turned up a few times. This chain connects TRBV15 to TRBJ1-1; D not resolved. Trimming took 5 bases from V and 1 from J, leaving 11 bases between them. CDR1 and CDR2 (germline): LNHNV, YYDKDF (reference sequence). This CDR3 spans 14 amino acids. The CDR3 sequence is CATSPTGQNTEAFF. The CDR3 nucleotides are TGTGCCACCAGCCCCACTGGGCAGAACACTGAAGCTTTCTTT.

The chain has TRBV6-4 and TRBJ2-2; D is perhaps TRBD1 or TRBD2 (5 bases each). From germline, CDR1 is MRHNA and CDR2 SNTAGT. Trimming shortened V by 4 bases and J by 7 bases, and 10 bases separated the two germline ends. The CDR3 has 13 residues. In nucleotides, the CDR3 is TGTGCCAGCAGTGGGGACGATAGCGGGGAGCTGTTTTTT. Its translation: CASSGDDSGELFF.

This clone was detected a few times. The chain couples TRBV5-6 to TRBJ1-2; D might be TRBD1 (5 bases). CDR1 and CDR2 (germline): SGHDT, YYEEEE. Trimming stripped 2 bases from V and 2 bases from J, with 10 bases between. This CDR3 contains 14 residues. The chain's CDR3 is CASSFERGNYGYTF. CDR3 sequence (DNA): TGTGCCAGCAGCTTTGAAAGGGGAAACTATGGCTACACCTTC. The full variable domain, with the rest looked up from reference TRBV5-6 and TRBJ1-2, is DAGVTQSPTHLIKTRGQQVTLRCSPKSGHDTVSWYQQALGQGPQFIFQYYEEEERQRGNFPDRFSGHQFPNYSSELNVNALLLGDSALYLCASSFERGNYGYTFGSGTRLTVV.